The clone carrying this T cell receptor beta chain was observed a few times. Its target is unknown. Mismatch with germline at one junction end may stem from a read error. The sample comes from a study of spatial heterogeneity in lung cancer. Findings of the study overall: Counts of expanded alpha and beta TCRs within tumors tracked the tumor nonsynonymous mutation count.

TCR cDNA molecules each carried a unique molecular identifier. TCRdb itself ran the 5' RACE reads through MiXCR, one entry per CDR3 protein. The sample yields just over 9,500 distinct CDR3 sequences, approximately 7.9% seen once. Time point indicated: sample taken at primary tumor resection. Sequencing was performed on lung tumor tissue, taken at surgery. The sequence was collected from a female donor with early-stage non-small cell lung cancer.

This CDR3 reads CVSSPRDRGYEQYF. The CDR3, as DNA: TGTGTCAGCAGCCCCCGGGACAGGGGCTACGAGCAGTACTTC. The chain has TRBV7-9 and TRBJ2-7; TRBD1 matches 10 bases. The CDR3 has 14 residues. Germline CDR1 SEHNR, CDR2 FQNEAQ (reference sequence).